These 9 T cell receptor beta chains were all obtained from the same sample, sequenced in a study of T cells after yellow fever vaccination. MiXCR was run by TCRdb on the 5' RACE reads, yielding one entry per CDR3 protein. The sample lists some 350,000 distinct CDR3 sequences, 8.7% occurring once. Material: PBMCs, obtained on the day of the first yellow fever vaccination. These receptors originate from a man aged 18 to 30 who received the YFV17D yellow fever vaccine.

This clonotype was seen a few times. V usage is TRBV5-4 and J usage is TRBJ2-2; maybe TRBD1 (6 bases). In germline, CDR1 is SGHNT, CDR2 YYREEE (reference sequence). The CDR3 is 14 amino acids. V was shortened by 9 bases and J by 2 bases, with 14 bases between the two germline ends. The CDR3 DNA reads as TGTGCCACCTGGACAGAATCTAACACCGGGGAGCTGTTTTTT. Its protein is CATWTESNTGELFF.

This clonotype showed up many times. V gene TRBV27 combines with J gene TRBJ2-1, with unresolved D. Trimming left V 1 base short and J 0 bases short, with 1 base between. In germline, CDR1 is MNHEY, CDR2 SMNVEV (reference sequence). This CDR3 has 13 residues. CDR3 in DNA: TGTGCCAGCAGTTTATTCTCCTACAATGAGCAGTTCTTC. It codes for CASSLFSYNEQFF.

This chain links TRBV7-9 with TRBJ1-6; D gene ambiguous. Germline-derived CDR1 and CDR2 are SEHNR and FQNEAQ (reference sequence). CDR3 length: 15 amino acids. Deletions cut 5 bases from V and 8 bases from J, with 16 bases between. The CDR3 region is CASSPTGAVDSPLHF. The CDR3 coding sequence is TGTGCCAGCAGCCCAACGGGAGCCGTTGATTCACCCCTCCACTTT.

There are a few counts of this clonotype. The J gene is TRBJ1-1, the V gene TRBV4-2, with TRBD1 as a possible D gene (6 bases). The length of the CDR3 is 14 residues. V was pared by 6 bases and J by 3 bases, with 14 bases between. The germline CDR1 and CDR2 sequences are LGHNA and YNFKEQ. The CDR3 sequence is CASSQGTRDTEAFF. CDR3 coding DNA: TGTGCCAGCAGTCAGGGGACCCGGGACACTGAAGCTTTCTTT.

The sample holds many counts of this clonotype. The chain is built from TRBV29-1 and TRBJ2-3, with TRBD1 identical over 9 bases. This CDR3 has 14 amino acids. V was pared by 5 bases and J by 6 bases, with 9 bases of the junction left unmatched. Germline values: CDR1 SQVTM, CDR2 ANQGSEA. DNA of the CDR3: TGCAGCGTTACGTGGGACAGGGCTACCGATACGCAGTATTTT. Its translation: CSVTWDRATDTQYF.

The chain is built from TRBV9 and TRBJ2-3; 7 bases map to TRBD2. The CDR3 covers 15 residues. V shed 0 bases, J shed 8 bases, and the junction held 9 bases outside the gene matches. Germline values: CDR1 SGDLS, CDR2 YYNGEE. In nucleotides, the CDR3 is TGTGCCAGCAGCGTAGTCGGGGGGTACGTTACTACGCAGTATTTT. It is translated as CASSVVGGYVTTQYF.

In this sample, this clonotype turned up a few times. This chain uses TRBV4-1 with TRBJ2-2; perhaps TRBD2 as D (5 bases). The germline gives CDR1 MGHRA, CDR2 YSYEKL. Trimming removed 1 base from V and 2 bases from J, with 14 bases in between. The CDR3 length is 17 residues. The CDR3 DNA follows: TGCGCCAGCAGCCAAGGGCGGGCCTTACTTAACACCGGGGAGCTGTTTTTT. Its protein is CASSQGRALLNTGELFF.

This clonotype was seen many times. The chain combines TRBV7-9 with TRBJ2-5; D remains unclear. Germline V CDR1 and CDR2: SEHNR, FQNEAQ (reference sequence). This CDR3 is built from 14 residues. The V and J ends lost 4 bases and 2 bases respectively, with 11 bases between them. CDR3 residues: CASSYWAVQETQYF. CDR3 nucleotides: TGTGCCAGCAGCTATTGGGCCGTGCAAGAGACCCAGTACTTC.

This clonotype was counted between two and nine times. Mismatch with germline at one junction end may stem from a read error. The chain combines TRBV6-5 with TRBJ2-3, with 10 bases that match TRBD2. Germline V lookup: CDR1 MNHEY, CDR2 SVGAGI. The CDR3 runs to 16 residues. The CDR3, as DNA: TGTGCCAGCAGATACTCCAGCGGGGGGGCTGCAGATACGCAGTATTTT. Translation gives CASRYSSGGAADTQYF.